A single sample is the source of the 23 T cell receptor beta chains below, sequenced in a study of blood T cells in healthy people across ages. The authors ran a second PCR of roughly 6 to 12 cycles using a sample-barcoded 5' primer and a J-beta primer mix. A single record per CDR3 protein comes from TCRdb applying MiXCR to the 5' RACE reads. This table has 650,000 to 800,000 distinct CDR3 sequences, about 42% appearing once. Sequenced material: blood. The origin of the receptors is a man aged 60 to 75 in good health.

The CDR3 DNA reads as TGTGCCAGCAGCAAAGTGGGAGGGGGGGACTATGGCTACACCTTC. This sequence encodes CASSKVGGGDYGYTF. This chain connects TRBV21-1 to TRBJ1-2. TRBV21-1 is shown as a pseudogene. The CDR3 spans 15 residues.

The rearrangement links TRBV9 to TRBJ2-5; TRBD1 aligns across 9 bases. V was pared by 4 bases and J by 2 bases, with 6 bases of the junction left unmatched. This CDR3 has 15 amino acids. Per the germline V gene, CDR1 is SGDLS and CDR2 is YYNGEE. Here the CDR3 reads CASSTGGQGQETQYF. Here the CDR3 DNA reads TGTGCCAGCAGCACCGGAGGACAGGGGCAAGAGACCCAGTACTTC.

This chain connects TRBV6-1 to TRBJ1-5, with 7 bases fitting TRBD1. The V gene end was trimmed by 2 bases and the J gene end by 6 bases; junction bases not matched to a gene: 7. Germline-derived CDR1 and CDR2 are MNHNS and SASEGT. This CDR3 is 15 amino acids long. The CDR3, as DNA: TGTGCCAGCAGTGAAACGGGCCAGGGGGGTCAGCCCCAGCATTTT. As protein: CASSETGQGGQPQHF.

This clonotype has a handful of counts. The chain couples TRBV4-3 to TRBJ1-2; D gene uncertain. The CDR3 has 15 residues. Trimming shortened V by 2 bases and J by 5 bases, and 15 bases separated the two germline ends. Germline lookup yields CDR1 LGHNA and CDR2 YSLEER. The CDR3 region has the DNA TGCGCCAGCAGCCAAAGGGCCTCCGGTAGATATGGCTACACCTTC. It translates to CASSQRASGRYGYTF.

This clonotype was observed a few times. J is TRBJ2-3 and V is TRBV20-1; D is perhaps TRBD2 (5 bases). Germline V lookup: CDR1 DFQATT, CDR2 SNEGSKA (reference sequence). The V gene lost 3 bases and the J gene lost 4 bases, with 23 bases spanning the gap. CDR3 length: 17 residues. CDR3 sequence reads: CSASGRDLAGWADTQYF. For the CDR3, the DNA is TGCAGTGCTAGTGGGCGTGACCTCGCGGGTTGGGCAGATACGCAGTATTTT.

The chain combines TRBV20-1 with TRBJ1-4; D might be TRBD1 (6 bases). This CDR3 spans 13 amino acids. CDR1 and CDR2 from the germline V gene are DFQATT and SNEGSKA (reference sequence). V lost 7 bases to trimming and J lost 5 bases, with 14 bases between them. The CDR3 DNA follows: TGCAGTGGAAGGGGGACGGGGAATGAAAAACTGTTTTTT. Translated: CSGRGTGNEKLFF.

The CDR3: CASSQEQGSGYTF. CDR3 DNA sequence: TGCGCCAGCAGCCAAGAACAGGGTTCTGGCTACACCTTC. The V gene is TRBV4-1, the J gene TRBJ1-2, with D possibly matching TRBD1 (6 bases). The V and J ends lost 0 bases and 7 bases respectively, with 9 bases between them. This CDR3 region has 13 residues. Germline CDR1 and CDR2: MGHRA and YSYEKL.

The sample holds a few counts of this clonotype. CDR3 sequence: CASSPRTGNHNEQFF. The CDR3 coding sequence is TGTGCCAGCAGTCCGCGGACAGGGAACCACAATGAGCAGTTCTTC. The genes are TRBV28 and TRBJ2-1; 8 positions match TRBD1. The germline CDR1 and CDR2 sequences are MDHEN and SYDVKM. This CDR3 spans 15 amino acids. The V segment lost 5 bases and the J segment 5 bases; nucleotides outside the gene matches: 8.

Details on this clonotype: The junction departs from germline at one end; a sequencing error may be responsible. This sequence joins TRBV4-3 and TRBJ1-1; TRBD1 matches 7 bases. This CDR3 has 15 amino acids. The germline V gene encodes CDR1 LGHNA and CDR2 YSLEER. CDR3 DNA: TGCGCTAGCAGCCAAGAAAGACAGGGATGGACTGAAGCTTTCTTT. It specifies CASSQERQGWTEAFF.

The V call is TRBV28, the J call TRBJ2-5; the D is unclear. Germline loops: CDR1 MDHEN, CDR2 SYDVKM. The V end was cut by 6 bases, the J end by 3 bases, with 11 bases between. The CDR3 runs to 13 residues. Here the CDR3 reads CASSRTDEETQYF. The CDR3 region has the DNA TGTGCCAGCAGCAGGACGGACGAAGAGACCCAGTACTTC.

This chain uses TRBV27 with TRBJ2-1; 7 bases align to TRBD2. This CDR3 spans 14 amino acids. V gave up 5 bases and J gave up 6 bases; unmatched junction bases: 7. Germline CDR1 and CDR2: MNHEY and SMNVEV (reference sequence). CDR3: CASSPASGPNEQFF. In nucleotides, the CDR3 is TGTGCCAGCAGTCCGGCTAGCGGACCCAATGAGCAGTTCTTC.

The chain has TRBV14 and TRBJ2-6; no firm D call. The CDR3 sequence is 16 residues long. Germline CDR1 is SGHDN and CDR2 is FVKESK. V was cut by 4 bases and J by 2 bases, with 12 bases left in between. CDR3 residues: CASSPDIGTGANVLTF. The CDR3 nucleotides are TGTGCCAGCAGCCCAGACATTGGGACTGGGGCCAACGTCCTGACTTTC.

This chain links TRBV28 with TRBJ2-7; D not resolved. Germline assignment: CDR1 MDHEN and CDR2 SYDVKM. The CDR3 is made up of 12 amino acids. Trimming shortened V by 8 bases and J by 0 bases, and 8 bases separated the two germline ends. The CDR3 sequence is CASLGSSYEQYF. The CDR3 DNA reads as TGTGCCAGCTTAGGCAGCTCCTACGAGCAGTACTTC.

This clonotype has more than one count but fewer than ten. The CDR3 DNA reads TGTGCCAGCAGTTACTCGATCTCATCGATAGCCGGTGGGTCCAAAAACATTCAGTACTTC. This sequence encodes CASSYSISSIAGGSKNIQYF. This rearrangement joins TRBV6-5 to TRBJ2-4, with D uncertain. CDR1 is MNHEY and CDR2 is SVGAGI in the germline V gene. The CDR3 is made up of 20 amino acids. Trimming pared 0 bases from V and 2 bases from J, leaving 23 bases between.

The chain recombines TRBV29-1 with TRBJ2-7, with D unclear. This CDR3 spans 12 amino acids. CDR1 and CDR2 (germline): SQVTM, ANQGSEA. Deletions cut 5 bases from V and 4 bases from J, with 12 bases between. The CDR3 is CSVLSGFYEQYF. The CDR3 coding sequence is TGCAGCGTTCTTTCCGGGTTTTACGAGCAGTACTTC.

Comments on this clonotype: Being one base from a much bigger clone, this may be a read error. The gene calls are TRBV10-2 and TRBJ1-2; D possibly corresponds to TRBD1 (5 bases). CDR1 is WSHSY and CDR2 is SAAADI in the germline V gene. Deletions cut 11 bases from V and 2 bases from J, with 24 bases between. CDR3 length: 16 residues. CDR3 sequence: CAAHPGAPGGNYGYTF. CDR3 sequence (DNA): TGCGCCGCCCATCCCGGCGCTCCCGGGGGGAACTATGGCTACACCTTC.

The chain has TRBV7-2 and TRBJ2-4, with 12 nucleotides matching TRBD2. The J segment lost 6 bases and the V segment lost 1 base, leaving 10 bases of the junction unmatched. This CDR3 contains 18 residues. CDR1 is SGHTA and CDR2 is FQGNSA in the germline V gene. The CDR3 reads CASSLDYGLAGKSNIQYF. CDR3 in DNA: TGTGCCAGCAGCTTAGATTACGGACTAGCGGGGAAGTCAAACATTCAGTACTTC.

The genes are TRBV7-2 and TRBJ2-5; possibly TRBD2 for D (6 bases). Trimming shortened V by 5 bases and J by 11 bases, and 15 bases separated the two germline ends. This CDR3 contains 12 residues. The germline CDR1 and CDR2 sequences are SGHTA and FQGNSA. In DNA form, the CDR3 reads TGTGCCAGCAGCCCCGGGCGACGGGAGCAGTACTTC. It encodes CASSPGRREQYF.

V and J are TRBV7-9 and TRBJ2-1, with 12 nucleotides matching TRBD1. The CDR3 runs 16 residues. After removal of 5 bases from V and 9 bases from J, the junction contained 11 bases not matched to a gene. Germline CDR1 SEHNR, CDR2 FQNEAQ (reference sequence). The CDR3 loop is CASSSLGGQGASEQFF. The CDR3 DNA reads as TGTGCCAGCAGCAGTCTCGGGGGACAGGGGGCTAGTGAGCAGTTCTTC.

This clonotype was seen a handful of times. The gene calls are TRBV20-1 and TRBJ2-7; 10 bases match TRBD1. CDR3 size: 15 residues. Germline CDR1 DFQATT, CDR2 SNEGSKA (reference sequence). V was clipped by 0 bases and J by 3 bases; unmatched bases: 5. As DNA, the CDR3 is TGCAGTGCTAGAGATCCGAGGACAGGGGGCTACGAGCAGTACTTC. This sequence encodes CSARDPRTGGYEQYF.

This chain uses TRBV19 with TRBJ1-2; D is unclear. The CDR3 sequence is 12 residues long. Germline lookup yields CDR1 LNHDA and CDR2 SQIVND (reference sequence). The V and J ends lost 1 base and 7 bases respectively, with 7 bases between them. CDR3: CASSIGGAGYTF. The DNA for the CDR3 is TGTGCCAGTAGTATAGGCGGAGCTGGCTACACCTTC. Full variable domain (outside the CDR3, taken from reference TRBV19 and TRBJ1-2): DGGITQSPKYLFRKEGQNVTLSCEQNLNHDAMYWYRQDPGQGLRLIYYSQIVNDFQKGDIAEGYSVSREKKESFPLTVTSAQKNPTAFYLCASSIGGAGYTFGSGTRLTVV.

The chain is built from TRBV12-3 or TRBV12-4 and TRBJ2-1; D might be TRBD1 or TRBD2, each matching 5 bases. The CDR3 loop spans 16 amino acids. V was shortened by 4 bases and J by 7 bases, with 20 bases between the two germline ends. CDR3 sequence (DNA): TGTGCCAGCAGTTCCCTCGGGGCGACTGGCGGGAATGAGCAGTTCTTC. Translated: CASSSLGATGGNEQFF.

This clonotype has only a few counts. The chain uses TRBV20-1 and TRBJ2-1, with 10 bases identical to TRBD2. Germline CDR1 DFQATT, CDR2 SNEGSKA (reference sequence). This CDR3 is 14 amino acids long. V dropped 3 bases and J dropped 8; count of bases not matched to a gene: 7. CDR3 protein: CSAREGLAFDEQFF. The CDR3, as DNA: TGCAGTGCTAGGGAGGGACTAGCGTTCGATGAGCAGTTCTTC.